This T cell receptor (beta chain) was sequenced during a study of type 1 regulatory T cells. About the research overall: This in vitro CD4 product, T-allo10, is enriched for Tr1 cells and alloantigen-specific.

T-allo10 cells from the graft donor were described as anergic, host-alloantigen-specific, and alloantigen-specific suppressors. As for this clonotype: Its target is unknown.

From the reads, TCRdb called clonotypes with MiXCR, one entry per CDR3 protein. The table lists about 68,000 distinct CDR3 sequences, about 62% of them singletons. The sample consisted of cultured T cells, either the whole culture or a sorted T cell fraction (not recorded which). The subset is: Tr1-enriched cell product generated in vitro against host alloantigens. The receptor comes from a human donor in good health.

The CDR3 sequence is CASSRSGSSYNEQFF. CDR3 DNA sequence: TGCGCCAGCAGCCGTAGCGGGAGTTCCTACAATGAGCAGTTCTTC. The V and J genes are TRBV4-1 and TRBJ2-1; TRBD2 matches at 9 bases. CDR3 length equals 15 residues. The germline V gene has CDR1 MGHRA and CDR2 YSYEKL. V was clipped by 4 bases and J by 1 base; unmatched bases: 2.